These T cell receptor beta chains were read from a single sample in a study of neoadjuvant nivolumab and ipilimumab in lung cancer. TCRdb's table, derived via immunoSEQ multiplex PCR, lists solely in-frame clones and lacks some. The sample shows about 25,000 clones, approximately 78% of them seen only once. Sequencing was performed on tumor tissue, taken after neoadjuvant nivolumab, alone or with ipilimumab, at or shortly before surgery. The receptors stem from an adult with non-small cell lung cancer. CDR3s include the opening cysteine and the closing phenylalanine or tryptophan. Not every row has a clone size; where given, it reads once, few, many or a size class.

abundance | v_gene | len | CDR3aa
once | TRBV7-9 | 15 | CASTTAQGAQEKLFF
NA | TRBV7-2 | 16 | CASSLESGGSYNEQFF
NA | TRBV7-8 | 15 | CASRPGATNTGELFF
NA | TRBV6-5 | 13 | CASSGQGDQPQHF
NA | TRBV29-1 | 13 | CSVRIGDYYGYTF
NA | TRBV2 | 14 | CASSEDRGPQPQHF
NA | TRBV30 | 15 | CAWREGSSGSETQYF
NA | TRBV30 | 12 | CAWSGQGIGYTF
NA | TRBV9 | 16 | CASSPRPDVVTGELFF
NA | TRBV5-1 | 14 | CASSETSGLDTQYF
NA | TRBV7-2 | 15 | CASSLAQGLHDTQYF
NA | TRBV6-1 | 13 | CASSQGAPETQYF
large | TRBV12-5 | 13 | CASAPQGLYGYTF
NA | TRBV7-6 | 14 | CASSPERQGGKAFF
NA | TRBV5-1 | 14 | CASNLPGQGTEAFF
NA | TRBV18 | 15 | CASSPGQGQTYEQYF
NA | TRBV6-1 | 11 | CASSPVGEAFF
few | TRBV11-3 | 13 | CASSLVPGAEAFF